Listed below are T cell receptor beta chains from one sample, sequenced in a study of beta chain features in type 1 diabetes. The data were produced by immunoSEQ multiplex PCR, yet TCRdb's version contains in-frame clones alone and is incomplete. The sample carries roughly 160,000 clones, 7.8% recorded once. Sequencing used central memory CD4+ T cells from blood. The receptors were gathered from a woman between 40 and 55 years old with type 1 diabetes. Both conserved end residues are part of each CDR3. Clone size is not always given. Where it is, it says once, few, many or a class for expanded clones.

TRBV5-5 - CASSLDSLNTEAFF
TRBV29-1 - CSVEGLGTGPSYEQYF
TRBV29-1 few CSVEDQRVVQETQYF
TRBV7-9 few CASSLWTGDETQYF
TRBV7-9 - CASSQQDQYGYTF
TRBV5-4 few CASSFRETDTQYF
TRBV6-6 - CASSYSSRGERKLFF
TRBV18 - CATTDRYNEQFF
TRBV15 many CATSSRQYEQFF
TRBV5-1 - CASSLGKTSGFLTDEQFF
TRBV5-4 - CASSFRDTNSPLHF
TRBV6-6 few CASSFGTAYEQYF
TRBV7-2 few CASNFPEGAGNTDTQYF
TRBV15 - CATSTSKVGYTF
TRBV6-5 few CASSQLIRVGEQYF
TRBV9 few CASSGRGRTANQETQYF
TRBV9 - CASSPRTLAGVAYEQYF
TRBV5-1 - CASSPSGDPYNEQFF
TRBV28 - CASSFYFGGGQGNQPQHF
TRBV7-9 - CASSSSDKEGEKLFF
TRBV15 many CATSRRQGATDTQYF
TRBV5-6 - CASSATGRDGYTF
TRBV5-1 few CASSQLDRGRETQYF
TRBV29-1 - CSVADTVDSPLHF
TRBV7-2 - CASSLGGVYGYTF
TRBV5-1 - CASSPGQGLSNYGYTF
TRBV7-2 few CASSLAPSGGGETQYF
TRBV11-3 - CASSSGTGDTGELFF
TRBV7-3 few CASSSDQTHNEQFF
TRBV5-4 few CASSLETGADYTF
TRBV29-1 few CSAGTGLDEQYF
TRBV29-1 many CSVEEGSGRSGEQFF
TRBV7-2 few CASSSSRWTSDTGELFF
TRBV5-4 many CASRKGQGYGYTF
TRBV27 - CASSLNRGTEAFF
TRBV11-1 few CASSLFGVSGYTF
TRBV7-9 - CASSLQSEQYF